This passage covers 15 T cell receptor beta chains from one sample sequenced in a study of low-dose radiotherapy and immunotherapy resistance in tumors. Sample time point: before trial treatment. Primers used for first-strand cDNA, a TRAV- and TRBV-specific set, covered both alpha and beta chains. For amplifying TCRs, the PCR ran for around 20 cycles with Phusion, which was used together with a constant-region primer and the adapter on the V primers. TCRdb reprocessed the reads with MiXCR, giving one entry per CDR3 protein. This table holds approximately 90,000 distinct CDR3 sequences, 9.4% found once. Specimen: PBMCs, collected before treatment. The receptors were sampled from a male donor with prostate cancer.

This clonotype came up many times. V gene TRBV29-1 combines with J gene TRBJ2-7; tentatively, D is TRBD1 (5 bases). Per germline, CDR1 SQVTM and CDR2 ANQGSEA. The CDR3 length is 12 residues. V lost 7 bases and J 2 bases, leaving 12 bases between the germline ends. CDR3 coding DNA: TGCAGCGATCAGGGCCCCCCCTACGAGCAGTACTTC. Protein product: CSDQGPPYEQYF.

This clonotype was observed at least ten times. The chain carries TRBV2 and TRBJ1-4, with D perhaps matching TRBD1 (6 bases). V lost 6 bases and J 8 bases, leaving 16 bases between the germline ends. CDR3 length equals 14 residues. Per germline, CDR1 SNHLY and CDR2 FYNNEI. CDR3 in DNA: TGTGCCAGCAGCCTAACAGGGTTCGGAGAAAAACTGTTTTTT. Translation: CASSLTGFGEKLFF.

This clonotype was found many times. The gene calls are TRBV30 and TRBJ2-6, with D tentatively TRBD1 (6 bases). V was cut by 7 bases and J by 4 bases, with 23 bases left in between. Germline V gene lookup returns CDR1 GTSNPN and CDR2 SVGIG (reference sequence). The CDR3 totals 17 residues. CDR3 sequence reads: CALRTNRVFSGANVLTF. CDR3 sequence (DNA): TGTGCCTTGCGTACGAACAGGGTATTTTCCGGGGCCAACGTCCTGACTTTC. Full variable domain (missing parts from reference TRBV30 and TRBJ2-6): SQTIHQWPATLVQPVGSPLSLECTVEGTSNPNLYWYRQAAGRGLQLLFYSVGIGQISSEVPQNLSASRPQDRQFILSSKKLLLSDSGFYLCALRTNRVFSGANVLTFGAGSRLTVL.

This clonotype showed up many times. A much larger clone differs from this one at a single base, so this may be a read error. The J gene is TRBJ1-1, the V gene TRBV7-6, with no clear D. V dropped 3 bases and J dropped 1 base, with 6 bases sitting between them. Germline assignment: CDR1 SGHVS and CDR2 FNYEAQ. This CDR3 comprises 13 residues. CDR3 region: CASSFQENTEAFF. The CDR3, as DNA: TGTGCCAGCAGCTTTCAGGAGAACACTGAAGCTTTCTTT.

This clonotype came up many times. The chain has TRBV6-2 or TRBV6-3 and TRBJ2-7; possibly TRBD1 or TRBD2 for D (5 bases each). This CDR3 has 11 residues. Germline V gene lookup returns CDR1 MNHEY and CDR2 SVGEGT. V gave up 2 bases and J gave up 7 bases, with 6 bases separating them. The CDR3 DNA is TGTGCCAGCAGTTACGGGGGAGAGCAGTACTTC. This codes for CASSYGGEQYF.

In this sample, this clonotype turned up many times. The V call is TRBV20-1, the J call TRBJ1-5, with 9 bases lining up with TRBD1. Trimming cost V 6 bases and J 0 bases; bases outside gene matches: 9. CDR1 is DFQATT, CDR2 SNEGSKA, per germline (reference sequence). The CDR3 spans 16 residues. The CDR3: CSAGRDRDPSNQPQHF. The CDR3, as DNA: TGCAGTGCCGGCCGGGACAGGGACCCTAGCAATCAGCCCCAGCATTTT.

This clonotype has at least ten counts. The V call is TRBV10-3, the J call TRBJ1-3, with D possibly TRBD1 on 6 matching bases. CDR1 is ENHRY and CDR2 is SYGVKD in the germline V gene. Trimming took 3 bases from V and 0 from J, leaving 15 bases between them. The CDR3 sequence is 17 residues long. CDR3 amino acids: CAISDALDRSSGNTIYF. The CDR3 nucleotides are TGTGCCATCAGTGACGCTCTCGACAGGAGCTCTGGAAACACCATATATTTT.

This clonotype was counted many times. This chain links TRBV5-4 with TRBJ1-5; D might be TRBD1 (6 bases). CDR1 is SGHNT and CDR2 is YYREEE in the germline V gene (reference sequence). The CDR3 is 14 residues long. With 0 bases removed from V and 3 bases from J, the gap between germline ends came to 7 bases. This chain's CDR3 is CASSLAGDNQPQHF. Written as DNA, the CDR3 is TGTGCCAGCAGCTTGGCAGGGGACAATCAGCCCCAGCATTTT.

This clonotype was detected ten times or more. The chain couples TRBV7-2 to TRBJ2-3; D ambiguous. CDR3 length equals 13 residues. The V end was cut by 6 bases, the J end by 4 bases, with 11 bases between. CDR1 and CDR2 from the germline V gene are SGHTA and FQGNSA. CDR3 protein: CASSIYGPDTQYF. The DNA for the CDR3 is TGTGCCAGCAGTATCTACGGACCAGATACGCAGTATTTT.

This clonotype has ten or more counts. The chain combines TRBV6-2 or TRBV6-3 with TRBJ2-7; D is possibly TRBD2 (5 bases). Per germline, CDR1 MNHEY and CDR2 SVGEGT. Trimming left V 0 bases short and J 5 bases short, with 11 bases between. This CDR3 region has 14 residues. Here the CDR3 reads CASSYSVASNEQYF. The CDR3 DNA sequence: TGTGCCAGCAGTTACTCGGTAGCGTCAAACGAGCAGTACTTC.

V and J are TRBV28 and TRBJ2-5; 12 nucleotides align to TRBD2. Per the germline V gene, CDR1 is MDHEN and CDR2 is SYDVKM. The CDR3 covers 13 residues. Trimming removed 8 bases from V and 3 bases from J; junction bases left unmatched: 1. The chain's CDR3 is CASLAGGEETQYF. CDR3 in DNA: TGTGCCAGCCTAGCGGGAGGGGAAGAGACCCAGTACTTC.

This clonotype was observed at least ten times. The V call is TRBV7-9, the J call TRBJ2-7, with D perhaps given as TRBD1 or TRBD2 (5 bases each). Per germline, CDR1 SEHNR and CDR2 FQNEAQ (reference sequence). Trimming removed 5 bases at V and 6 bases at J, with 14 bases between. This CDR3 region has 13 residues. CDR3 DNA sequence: TGTGCCAGCAGCGCTGGGGGAGTTAGCGAGCAGTACTTC. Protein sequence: CASSAGGVSEQYF. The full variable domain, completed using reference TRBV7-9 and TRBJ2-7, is DTGVSQNPRHKITKRGQNVTFRCDPISEHNRLYWYRQTLGQGPEFLTYFQNEAQLEKSRLLSDRFSAERPKGSFSTLEIQRTEQGDSAMYLCASSAGGVSEQYFGPGTRLTVT.

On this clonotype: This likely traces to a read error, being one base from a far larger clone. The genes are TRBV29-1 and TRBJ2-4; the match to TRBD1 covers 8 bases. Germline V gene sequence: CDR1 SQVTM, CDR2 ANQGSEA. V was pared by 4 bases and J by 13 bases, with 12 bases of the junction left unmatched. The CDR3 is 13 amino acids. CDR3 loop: CSVARQGNNEQYF. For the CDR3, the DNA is TGCAGCGTTGCCCGACAGGGGAACAATGAGCAGTACTTC. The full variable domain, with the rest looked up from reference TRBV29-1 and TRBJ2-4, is SAVISQKPSRDICQRGTSLTIQCQVDSQVTMMFWYRQQPGQSLTLIATANQGSEATYESGFVIDKFPISRPNLTFSTLTVSNMSPEDSSIYLCSVARQGNNEQYFGAGTRLSVL.

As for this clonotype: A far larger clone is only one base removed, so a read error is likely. The CDR3 bases are TGTGCCAGCAGCTTGGGGCTAGCGGGCCTCGAGCCTGAGCAGTACTTC. The encoded protein is CASSLGLAGLEPEQYF. The chain uses TRBV5-4 and TRBJ2-7, with 8 nucleotides matching TRBD2. With 0 bases clipped from V and 7 bases from J, the junction kept 12 bases outside the gene matches. The length of the CDR3 is 16 residues. Germline V gene data show CDR1 as SGHNT and CDR2 as YYREEE (reference sequence).

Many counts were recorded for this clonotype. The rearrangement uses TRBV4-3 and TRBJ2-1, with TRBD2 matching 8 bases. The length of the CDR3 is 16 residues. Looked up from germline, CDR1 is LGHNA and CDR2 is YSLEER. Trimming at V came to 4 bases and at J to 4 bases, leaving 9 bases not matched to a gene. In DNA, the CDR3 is TGCGCCAGCAGCCTAGGAAAACTAGCGGAGTACAATGAGCAGTTCTTC. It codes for CASSLGKLAEYNEQFF.